A single sample is the source of the 17 T cell receptor beta chains below, sequenced in a study of blood T cell repertoires in COVID-19. Sequencing was performed with immunoSEQ multiplex PCR; in TCRdb, only in-frame clones are kept and a portion is missing. The sample records tens of thousands of clones, approximately 89% being singletons. Source material: peripheral blood. These receptors all stem from a woman aged 60-70 years with active COVID-19.

V usage is TRBV6-5 and J usage is TRBJ1-1, with D possibly TRBD1 on 6 matching bases. The CDR3 loop spans 12 amino acids. Trimming removed 11 bases from V and 6 bases from J, with 16 bases in between. Germline V gives CDR1 MNHEY, CDR2 SVGAGI. The CDR3 sequence is CAASQGKAEAFF. DNA for the CDR3: TGTGCCGCGTCACAGGGAAAAGCTGAAGCTTTCTTT.

The chain uses TRBV6-5 and TRBJ1-5; TRBD1 matches at 8 bases. This CDR3 region has 13 residues. In germline, CDR1 is MNHEY, CDR2 SVGAGI. V shed 5 bases and J 4 bases; nucleotides not matched to a gene: 1. The CDR3 region has the DNA TGTGCCAGCAGTAGGACAGGGAATCAGCCCCAGCATTTT. This sequence encodes CASSRTGNQPQHF.

The chain is built from TRBV9 and TRBJ1-3; 9 bases agree with TRBD1. From germline, CDR1 is SGDLS and CDR2 YYNGEE. CDR3 length equals 15 residues. The J segment lost 8 bases and the V segment lost 0 bases, leaving 6 bases of the junction unmatched. The CDR3 region is CASSVGDRAGYTIYF. In DNA form, the CDR3 reads TGTGCCAGCAGCGTAGGGGACAGGGCAGGTTACACCATATATTTT. The entire variable domain, with the rest obtained from reference TRBV9 and TRBJ1-3, is as follows: DSGVTQTPKHLITATGQRVTLRCSPRSGDLSVYWYQQSLDQGLQFLIQYYNGEERAKGNILERFSAQQFPDLHSELNLSSLELGDSALYFCASSVGDRAGYTIYFGEGSWLTVV.

This chain connects TRBV3-1 (or the pseudogene TRBV3-2) to TRBJ2-5, with D possibly TRBD1 on 7 matching bases. The V gene lost 4 bases and the J gene lost 4 bases, with 16 bases spanning the gap. Germline V lookup: CDR1 LGHDT, CDR2 YNNKEL (reference sequence). This CDR3 has 15 amino acids. The CDR3 coding sequence is TGTGCCAGCAGCCGCAGGGGGGCTGGCAGAGAGACCCAGTACTTC. It translates to CASSRRGAGRETQYF.

The V call is TRBV15, the J call TRBJ2-3; 11 bases fit TRBD2. The CDR3 is made up of 21 amino acids. CDR1 and CDR2 from the germline V gene are LNHNV and YYDKDF (reference sequence). Unmatched junction bases numbered 19, after V lost 0 bases and J lost 5 bases. CDR3 protein: CATSRDPPSGGPVGPKDTQYF. The CDR3, as DNA: TGTGCCACCAGCAGAGATCCCCCTAGCGGGGGGCCGGTAGGGCCAAAAGATACGCAGTATTTT.

The table lists this clone with a count of one. V usage is TRBV19 and J usage is TRBJ1-1; D possibly corresponds to TRBD1 (5 bases). The CDR3 has 14 amino acids. Germline assignment: CDR1 LNHDA and CDR2 SQIVND (reference sequence). V was trimmed by 6 bases and J by 1 base, leaving 12 bases between them. The CDR3 reads CASRTGTQNTEAFF. Written as DNA, the CDR3 is TGTGCCAGTAGAACCGGGACTCAGAACACTGAAGCTTTCTTT. Full variable domain (remainder filled in from reference TRBV19 and TRBJ1-1): DGGITQSPKYLFRKEGQNVTLSCEQNLNHDAMYWYRQDPGQGLRLIYYSQIVNDFQKGDIAEGYSVSREKKESFPLTVTSAQKNPTAFYLCASRTGTQNTEAFFGQGTRLTVV.

V and J are TRBV6-5 and TRBJ2-5; 7 bases match TRBD2. CDR3 length equals 16 residues. Looked up from germline, CDR1 is MNHEY and CDR2 is SVGAGI. J lost 2 bases, V lost 2 bases, and 8 bases had no gene match. The CDR3 loop is CASSYGIGRGQETQYF. DNA of the CDR3: TGTGCCAGCAGTTACGGAATTGGGCGGGGGCAAGAGACCCAGTACTTC.

This clone was picked up one time. The chain has TRBV18 and TRBJ1-4, with 7 bases identical to TRBD1. The CDR3 totals 14 residues. Germline V CDR1 and CDR2: KGHSH, LQKENI. Germline trimming cut 6 bases from V and 8 bases from J; bases unmatched to any gene: 9. CDR3: CASSPTGSDEKLFF. The DNA for the CDR3 is TGTGCCAGCTCGCCGACAGGGTCTGACGAAAAACTGTTTTTT.

This clone has a single count. A junction end diverges from the germline sequence, so it may reflect a read error. The chain carries TRBV2 and TRBJ1-1; perhaps TRBD1 as D (5 bases). The length of the CDR3 is 12 residues. Germline CDR1 is SNHLY and CDR2 is FYNNEI. Here the CDR3 DNA reads TGTGCCAGCAGGGGGGAGGGGCCTGACGCTTTCTTT. This translates into CASRGEGPDAFF.

J is TRBJ2-1 and V is TRBV5-5; TRBD1 agrees at 7 bases. CDR3 size: 13 residues. Germline V gene lookup returns CDR1 SGHKS and CDR2 YYEKEE (reference sequence). The V segment lost 4 bases and the J segment 5 bases; nucleotides outside the gene matches: 3. Written as DNA, the CDR3 is TGTGCCAGCAGCGGTCAGGGGGACAATGAGCAGTTCTTC. It encodes CASSGQGDNEQFF.

The chain carries TRBV5-1 and TRBJ2-3, with TRBD2 identical over 9 bases. J lost 2 bases, V lost 0 bases, and 4 bases had no gene match. CDR3 length: 16 amino acids. Germline-derived CDR1 and CDR2 are SGHRS and YFSETQ. This CDR3 reads CASSLVVAGDTDTQYF. CDR3 sequence (DNA): TGCGCCAGCAGCTTGGTGGTAGCGGGGGACACAGATACGCAGTATTTT.

J is TRBJ2-5 and V is TRBV7-2; TRBD2 aligns across 8 bases. Per germline, CDR1 SGHTA and CDR2 FQGNSA. The CDR3 is 15 amino acids. J was trimmed by 5 bases and V by 0 bases; bases with no gene match: 5. CDR3 residues: CASSLARGAQETQYF. The CDR3, as DNA: TGTGCCAGCAGCTTAGCGCGGGGGGCGCAGGAGACCCAGTACTTC. The whole variable domain, remainder taken from reference TRBV7-2 and TRBJ2-5, is GAGVSQSPSNKVTEKGKDVELRCDPISGHTALYWYRQSLGQGLEFLIYFQGNSAPDKSGLPSDRFSAERTGGSVSTLTIQRTQQEDSAVYLCASSLARGAQETQYFGPGTRLLVL.

This chain uses TRBV5-1 with TRBJ1-4; the D is unclear. V was clipped by 3 bases and J by 10 bases, with 16 bases between them. Germline V CDR1 and CDR2: SGHRS, YFSETQ. The CDR3 runs to 14 residues. The CDR3 spells CASSSVVGEPKLFF. The CDR3 region has the DNA TGCGCCAGCAGCTCAGTGGTGGGCGAACCAAAACTGTTTTTT.

This clone was detected a few times. The rearrangement joins TRBV12-3 or TRBV12-4 to TRBJ2-1; 8 bases match TRBD2. This CDR3 is 13 amino acids long. V shed 6 bases and J 8 bases; nucleotides not matched to a gene: 6. In DNA, the CDR3 is TGTGCCAGCAGAGGTACTAGCGGTTATGAGCAGTTCTTC. It specifies CASRGTSGYEQFF.

The genes are TRBV6-1 and TRBJ1-6; D is unresolved. Germline V gene lookup returns CDR1 MNHNS and CDR2 SASEGT. The CDR3 covers 15 residues. The ends were cut back, 7 bases at V and 5 bases at J, with 15 bases in the middle. The CDR3: CASTKLRGNNSPLHF. The CDR3 DNA sequence: TGTGCCAGCACTAAACTAAGAGGAAATAATTCACCCCTCCACTTT.

The rearrangement links TRBV30 to TRBJ1-3; TRBD1 is a possible D gene (5 bases). The germline CDR1 and CDR2 sequences are GTSNPN and SVGIG (reference sequence). The V end was cut by 4 bases, the J end by 0 bases, with 13 bases between. This CDR3 region has 15 residues. The CDR3 spells CAWNPTGLSGNTIYF. As DNA, the CDR3 is TGTGCCTGGAACCCTACGGGACTCTCTGGAAACACCATATATTTT.

J is TRBJ2-5 and V is TRBV5-1, with 8 bases identical to TRBD1. Germline CDR1 reads SGHRS; CDR2 reads YFSETQ. V lost 7 bases, J lost 4 bases, and 6 bases stayed unmatched. The length of the CDR3 is 13 residues. In DNA form, the CDR3 reads TGCGCCAGCCTCGGACAGGGTGGAGAGACCCAGTACTTC. Translated: CASLGQGGETQYF.